These 21 T cell receptor beta chains originate from one sample sequenced in a study of cytomegalovirus exposure and HLA in healthy donors. The PCR used 60 Vbeta and 13 Jbeta primers. Here immunoSEQ multiplex PCR was the method, and the copy in TCRdb shows in-frame clones only, minus some. The repertoire holds 150,000 to 200,000 clones, with almost 85% as singletons. The sample comprised PBMCs. These receptors all stem from a woman in her 50s in good health and CMV-seronegative.

The chain employs TRBV5-1 and TRBJ1-1, with TRBD1 matching 7 bases. V lost 0 bases, J lost 1 base, and 6 bases stayed unmatched. From germline, CDR1 is SGHRS and CDR2 YFSETQ. This CDR3 spans 16 amino acids. The DNA for the CDR3 is TGCGCCAGCAGCTTGGCCCAGGGACAGACGAACACTGAAGCTTTCTTT. This sequence encodes CASSLAQGQTNTEAFF. Supplemented by reference TRBV5-1 and TRBJ1-1, the full variable domain reads KAGVTQTPRYLIKTRGQQVTLSCSPISGHRSVSWYQQTPGQGLQFLFEYFSETQRNKGNFPGRFSGRQFSNSRSEMNVSTLELGDSALYLCASSLAQGQTNTEAFFGQGTRLTVV.

The chain recombines TRBV5-4 with TRBJ2-7; 8 bases agree with TRBD2. The CDR3 is made up of 15 amino acids. Trimming at V came to 4 bases and at J to 4 bases, leaving 10 bases not matched to a gene. Germline CDR1 and CDR2: SGHNT and YYREEE (reference sequence). The CDR3 spells CASSPGTRSSYEQYF. In DNA form, the CDR3 reads TGTGCCAGCAGCCCAGGGACTAGAAGTTCTTACGAGCAGTACTTC. The full variable domain, rest sourced from reference TRBV5-4 and TRBJ2-7, is ETGVTQSPTHLIKTRGQQVTLRCSSQSGHNTVSWYQQALGQGPQFIFQYYREEENGRGNFPPRFSGLQFPNYSSELNVNALELDDSALYLCASSPGTRSSYEQYFGPGTRLTVT.

With respect to this clone: One junction end does not reproduce the germline sequence, and a read error may be involved. This chain connects TRBV7-9 to TRBJ2-2, with TRBD1 identical over 9 bases. The CDR3 sequence is 17 residues long. Germline CDR1 and CDR2: SEHNR and FQNEAQ (reference sequence). CDR3 nucleotide sequence: TGTTCCAGCAGCAGGGGGGGGACAGGGCCTTCCACCGGGGAGCTGTTTTTT. The encoded protein is CSSSRGGTGPSTGELFF.

V is TRBV9 and J is TRBJ2-1; maybe TRBD2 (6 bases). Germline V gene data show CDR1 as SGDLS and CDR2 as YYNGEE. The CDR3 extends over 15 amino acids. Deletions cut 5 bases from V and 0 bases from J, with 12 bases between. The CDR3 nucleotides are TGTGCCAGCAGAGCCGGAGGGCCCTCCTACAATGAGCAGTTCTTC. Protein product: CASRAGGPSYNEQFF.

This clone was seen only a few times. The chain couples TRBV6-1 to TRBJ2-7; no definite D call. Germline V CDR1 and CDR2: MNHNS, SASEGT. Trimming removed 6 bases from V and 1 base from J, with 7 bases in between. The CDR3 has 12 residues. The CDR3 DNA is TGTGCCAGCAGAGTCAGTTCCTACGAGCAGTACTTC. Translating gives CASRVSSYEQYF.

The V call is TRBV5-1, the J call TRBJ1-4; 7 nucleotides align to TRBD1. The CDR3 loop spans 14 amino acids. CDR1 is SGHRS and CDR2 is YFSETQ in the germline V gene. Trimming took 8 bases from V and 5 from J; bases not matched to a gene: 9. This CDR3 reads CASSPGQPNEKLFF. The CDR3 nucleotides are TGCGCCAGTTCCCCGGGACAGCCGAATGAAAAACTGTTTTTT.

The V call is TRBV5-1, the J call TRBJ2-7; 9 nucleotides line up with TRBD2. With V trimmed by 2 bases and J by 1 base, 4 bases remained unmatched. Per germline, CDR1 SGHRS and CDR2 YFSETQ. The length of the CDR3 is 15 residues. CDR3 nucleotides: TGCGCCAGCAGCTTAAGCGGGAGGTTGTCCTACGAGCAGTACTTC. This gives the protein CASSLSGRLSYEQYF.

This rearrangement joins TRBV7-2 to TRBJ2-7; D possibly corresponds to TRBD2 (6 bases). The V end lost 7 bases, the J end lost 3 bases, and 16 bases lay between the germline ends. The CDR3 contains 14 residues. Germline V gives CDR1 SGHTA, CDR2 FQGNSA. The CDR3 protein is CASKGTPKFYEQYF. In nucleotides, the CDR3 is TGTGCCAGCAAGGGGACTCCGAAGTTCTACGAGCAGTACTTC.

The chain uses TRBV15 and TRBJ1-2, with 9 nucleotides matching TRBD1. The V gene end was trimmed by 4 bases and the J gene end by 8 bases; junction bases not matched to a gene: 2. Per the germline V gene, CDR1 is LNHNV and CDR2 is YYDKDF (reference sequence). CDR3 size: 12 residues. The CDR3 DNA follows: TGTGCCACCAGCAAGGACAGGGGCGGCTACACCTTC. This gives the protein CATSKDRGGYTF.

The J gene is TRBJ1-2, the V gene TRBV27; weak D call: TRBD1 (5 bases). The CDR3 runs to 13 residues. The germline V and J ends were trimmed by 6 bases and 9 bases, with 17 bases remaining between them. Germline-derived CDR1 and CDR2 are MNHEY and SMNVEV (reference sequence). DNA for the CDR3: TGTGCCAGCAGAGGGGCCCTGATCTCTCGCTACACCTTC. It specifies CASRGALISRYTF.

The rearrangement joins TRBV27 to TRBJ2-5, with D possibly matching TRBD1 (6 bases). The CDR3 sequence is 15 residues long. Between the trimmed V and J ends, which lost 6 bases and 2 bases, there was a span of 16 bases. Germline CDR1 is MNHEY and CDR2 is SMNVEV (reference sequence). The CDR3 is CASRARRGGQETQYF. The CDR3 DNA reads TGTGCCAGCAGAGCCCGCAGGGGCGGGCAAGAGACCCAGTACTTC.

The J gene is TRBJ2-7, the V gene TRBV19; TRBD1 aligns across 9 bases. V dropped 4 bases and J dropped 0; count of bases not matched to a gene: 7. This CDR3 contains 16 residues. Germline values: CDR1 LNHDA, CDR2 SQIVND (reference sequence). CDR3: CASSRITGGVSYEQYF. CDR3 nucleotide sequence: TGTGCCAGTAGTAGGATCACAGGGGGCGTCTCCTACGAGCAGTACTTC.

V gene TRBV7-2 combines with J gene TRBJ1-6; perhaps TRBD1 as D (6 bases). In germline, CDR1 is SGHTA, CDR2 FQGNSA. The V and J ends lost 2 bases and 7 bases respectively, with 9 bases between them. The CDR3 consists of 14 residues. In nucleotides, the CDR3 is TGTGCCAGCAGCTTACAGGGGCCAAATTCACCCCTCCACTTT. Translation: CASSLQGPNSPLHF.

This clone was observed a single time. The rearrangement uses TRBV7-2 and TRBJ2-1; TRBD2 matches 10 bases. CDR1 and CDR2 from the germline V gene are SGHTA and FQGNSA. There are 16 residues in the CDR3. Trimming cost V 4 bases and J 2 bases; bases outside gene matches: 5. For the CDR3, the DNA is TGTGCCAGCAGCTCTATAGCGGGAGGAACCTACAATGAGCAGTTCTTC. The encoded protein is CASSSIAGGTYNEQFF.

This chain uses TRBV5-1 with TRBJ2-1, with 8 nucleotides matching TRBD2. The CDR3 is 14 amino acids. The V and J ends lost 6 bases and 1 base, in that order; junction bases with no gene match: 3. CDR1 and CDR2 from the germline V gene are SGHRS and YFSETQ. The chain's CDR3 is CASKLAESYNEQFF. The CDR3 DNA reads as TGCGCCAGCAAACTAGCGGAATCCTACAATGAGCAGTTCTTC. The full variable domain, with the rest looked up from reference TRBV5-1 and TRBJ2-1, is KAGVTQTPRYLIKTRGQQVTLSCSPISGHRSVSWYQQTPGQGLQFLFEYFSETQRNKGNFPGRFSGRQFSNSRSEMNVSTLELGDSALYLCASKLAESYNEQFFGPGTRLTVL.

This chain uses TRBV29-1 with TRBJ2-1, with D possibly TRBD2 on 6 matching bases. Trimming removed 6 bases from V and 6 bases from J, with 12 bases in between. This CDR3 has 12 residues. Germline V gene data show CDR1 as SQVTM and CDR2 as ANQGSEA. The CDR3 here is CSVGGLTNEQFF. The CDR3 DNA reads TGCAGCGTGGGGGGACTTACCAATGAGCAGTTCTTC.

This chain joins TRBV10-2 and TRBJ1-4, with 7 bases lining up with TRBD1. V lost 6 bases and J lost 0; bases outside the gene matches: 13. Germline loops: CDR1 WSHSY, CDR2 SAAADI. This CDR3 has 18 amino acids. CDR3 amino acids: CASREGQFGATTNEKLFF. DNA for the CDR3: TGCGCCAGCAGAGAGGGACAGTTTGGCGCCACAACTAATGAAAAACTGTTTTTT.

The chain carries TRBV11-3 and TRBJ2-1; 15 positions match TRBD2. CDR3 size: 16 residues. The V gene end was trimmed by 5 bases and the J gene end by 6 bases; junction bases not matched to a gene: 5. Per germline, CDR1 SGHNT and CDR2 YENEEA. CDR3 residues: CASSDEGLAGGNEQFF. For the CDR3, the DNA is TGTGCCAGCAGCGACGAGGGACTAGCGGGAGGCAATGAGCAGTTCTTC.

The rearrangement links TRBV18 to TRBJ2-5; 8 positions agree with TRBD1. This CDR3 is 15 amino acids long. Trimming removed 4 bases from V and 2 bases from J; junction bases left unmatched: 6. Germline V gene sequence: CDR1 KGHSH, CDR2 LQKENI. CDR3 residues: CASSRRQGQQETQYF. In nucleotides, the CDR3 is TGTGCCAGCTCACGCCGACAGGGGCAACAAGAGACCCAGTACTTC. Drawing the rest from reference TRBV18 and TRBJ2-5, the complete variable domain is NAGVMQNPRHLVRRRGQEARLRCSPMKGHSHVYWYRQLPEEGLKFMVYLQKENIIDESGMPKERFSAEFPKEGPSILRIQQVVRGDSAAYFCASSRRQGQQETQYFGPGTRLLVL.

V and J are TRBV14 and TRBJ2-1; no firm D call. Germline V gene lookup returns CDR1 SGHDN and CDR2 FVKESK. CDR3 length: 13 amino acids. Trimming shortened V by 1 base and J by 6 bases, and 7 bases separated the two germline ends. In DNA form, the CDR3 reads TGTGCCAGCAGCCAAGCGATACTCAATGAGCAGTTCTTC. Protein: CASSQAILNEQFF.

This clone was detected only a few times. V and J are TRBV28 and TRBJ2-7, with D hard to call. There are 12 residues in the CDR3. The V end lost 3 bases, the J end lost 6 bases, and 9 bases lay between the germline ends. The germline V gene has CDR1 MDHEN and CDR2 SYDVKM. The CDR3 is CASSLAATEQYF. The CDR3 coding sequence is TGTGCCAGCAGTTTGGCCGCCACCGAGCAGTACTTC.